A single sample gave rise to the 18 T cell receptor beta chains below, sequenced in a study of T cell repertoires in cytomegalovirus infection. These receptors' targets are unknown. Each CDR3 protein gets one entry after TCRdb re-called the reads with MiXCR. The data show about 130,000 distinct CDR3 sequences, 20% to 30% seen once. Input material: PBMCs, sequenced either directly or after in vitro stimulation (not recorded which). Source of these receptors: a human donor in good health (CMV status not recorded). Some clones in this sample may be carry-over from other donors' samples.

CDR3 sequence (DNA): TGTGCCACCAAGGGGGGGTCCTACAATGAGCAGTTCTTC. It codes for CATKGGSYNEQFF. The V call is TRBV24-1, the J call TRBJ2-1; possible D gene TRBD2, 7 bases. Germline CDR1 and CDR2: KGHDR and SFDVKD. This CDR3 comprises 13 residues. Deletions cut 8 bases from V and 1 base from J, with 8 bases between.

This chain connects TRBV9 to TRBJ2-3; D may be TRBD1 or TRBD2 (5 bases each). Germline CDR1 and CDR2: SGDLS and YYNGEE. V was cut by 3 bases and J by 0 bases, with 8 bases left in between. There are 14 residues in the CDR3. CDR3 in amino acids: CASSGRDSTDTQYF. The CDR3 DNA reads as TGTGCCAGCAGCGGCCGGGACAGCACAGATACGCAGTATTTT.

In this sample, this clonotype turned up many times. The V and J genes are TRBV28 and TRBJ1-3; D gene ambiguous. The germline V and J ends were trimmed by 7 bases and 10 bases, with 14 bases remaining between them. Germline V gene data show CDR1 as MDHEN and CDR2 as SYDVKM. This CDR3 has 12 residues. CDR3 bases: TGTGCCAGCAACTCGCCCGGTGGGACCATATATTTT. Residues: CASNSPGGTIYF.

Details on this clonotype: The junction departs from the called germline gene at one end, perhaps through a read error. The chain is built from TRBV19 and TRBJ2-1, with 10 nucleotides matching TRBD2. This CDR3 has 15 residues. The V gene's germline CDR1 is LNHDA and CDR2 SQIVND (reference sequence). The CDR3 DNA reads TGTGCCAGTAGCATAGCGGGAGGAGGGTACAATGAGCAGTTCTTC. Its protein is CASSIAGGGYNEQFF.

The chain carries TRBV5-4 and TRBJ2-5; 10 nucleotides match TRBD2. The CDR3 loop spans 16 amino acids. V lost 5 bases, J lost 4 bases, and 11 bases stayed unmatched. Germline CDR1 is SGHNT and CDR2 is YYREEE (reference sequence). The CDR3 nucleotides are TGTGCCAGCAGACCTTCAGCGGGAGGGCCCGTAGAGACCCAGTACTTC. It specifies CASRPSAGGPVETQYF.

The chain links TRBV7-9 to TRBJ1-1, with 9 bases lining up with TRBD1. The CDR3 is 16 residues long. V was pared by 5 bases and J by 1 base, with 8 bases of the junction left unmatched. Germline V gives CDR1 SEHNR, CDR2 FQNEAQ (reference sequence). The CDR3 reads CASSIKQGAPNTEAFF. CDR3 DNA sequence: TGTGCCAGCAGCATCAAACAGGGGGCCCCGAACACTGAAGCTTTCTTT.

V and J are TRBV4-1 and TRBJ1-2, with D perhaps matching TRBD1 (5 bases). The germline V gene has CDR1 MGHRA and CDR2 YSYEKL. This CDR3 comprises 15 residues. V was pared by 3 bases and J by 2 bases, with 13 bases between. CDR3 region: CASSHPGTANYGYTF. CDR3 nucleotide sequence: TGCGCCAGCAGCCACCCTGGGACTGCCAACTATGGCTACACCTTC.

This clonotype has at least ten counts. The chain joins TRBV28 to TRBJ1-2, with TRBD1 as a possible D gene (5 bases). The V end was cut by 3 bases, the J end by 11 bases, with 16 bases between. The CDR3 has 13 amino acids. In germline, CDR1 is MDHEN, CDR2 SYDVKM. The CDR3, as DNA: TGTGCCAGCAGTTTCTTGGGGCAGCCCCGATACACCTTC. It encodes CASSFLGQPRYTF.

This clonotype occurred many times. The chain joins TRBV7-2 to TRBJ1-2; D is possibly TRBD1 (6 bases). The CDR3 covers 16 residues. V lost 1 base to trimming and J lost 7 bases, with 19 bases between them. Germline V gene lookup returns CDR1 SGHTA and CDR2 FQGNSA. The CDR3 DNA reads as TGTGCCAGCAGCTTAGGAGGACAGTTCTACGTGGGTGGCTACACCTTC. It specifies CASSLGGQFYVGGYTF.

The chain uses TRBV7-2 and TRBJ2-2; 7 bases agree with TRBD2. Per germline, CDR1 SGHTA and CDR2 FQGNSA. Trimming removed 1 base from V and 7 bases from J; junction bases left unmatched: 6. The CDR3 is 15 residues long. The CDR3 spells CASSLESGGYGELFF. In nucleotides, the CDR3 is TGTGCCAGCAGCTTAGAATCGGGGGGTTACGGGGAGCTGTTTTTT.

This clonotype was detected many times. The chain has TRBV24-1 and TRBJ2-7; 9 positions agree with TRBD1. Trimming removed 2 bases from V and 0 bases from J; junction bases left unmatched: 4. The V gene's germline CDR1 is KGHDR and CDR2 SFDVKD. The CDR3 spans 16 residues. The CDR3, as DNA: TGTGCCACCAGTGATTACGGGACAGGGAGCTCCTACGAGCAGTACTTC. This gives the protein CATSDYGTGSSYEQYF.

The V and J genes are TRBV20-1 and TRBJ2-1; 10 bases are shared with TRBD2. After removal of 5 bases from V and 4 bases from J, the junction contained 2 bases not matched to a gene. The germline gives CDR1 DFQATT, CDR2 SNEGSKA (reference sequence). The CDR3 has 13 amino acids. CDR3 loop: CSAPTSGYNEQFF. CDR3 in DNA: TGCAGTGCTCCGACTAGCGGGTACAATGAGCAGTTCTTC.

The V gene is TRBV28, the J gene TRBJ1-4; D unclear. The CDR3 extends over 14 amino acids. Germline V gene lookup returns CDR1 MDHEN and CDR2 SYDVKM. With 6 bases removed from V and 0 bases from J, the gap between germline ends came to 8 bases. The CDR3 nucleotides are TGTGCCAGCAGCAACAGTGCAACTAATGAAAAACTGTTTTTT. Translation gives CASSNSATNEKLFF.

The V and J genes are TRBV12-3 or TRBV12-4 and TRBJ2-1; TRBD2 matches 12 bases. This CDR3 is 14 amino acids long. V lost 8 bases and J lost 9; bases outside the gene matches: 8. CDR3 region: CASARLAGASEQFF. The CDR3 bases are TGTGCCAGCGCCAGACTAGCGGGAGCCAGTGAGCAGTTCTTC.

The chain is built from TRBV6-6 and TRBJ2-5; D is perhaps TRBD1 (6 bases). Germline-derived CDR1 and CDR2 are MNHNY and SVGAGI (reference sequence). With 5 bases removed from V and 1 base from J, the gap between germline ends came to 11 bases. The CDR3 extends over 14 amino acids. The CDR3 spells CASSRGTFQETQYF. The CDR3 nucleotides read TGTGCCAGCAGTAGGGGGACCTTCCAAGAGACCCAGTACTTC.

This clonotype has more than one count but fewer than ten. In DNA, the CDR3 is TGTGCCAGCAGCTCCAGCCCCCGCATTGAGGGGCGGGAGACCCAGTACTTC. This gives the protein CASSSSPRIEGRETQYF. The rearrangement links TRBV7-9 to TRBJ2-5; the D gene could be TRBD1 or TRBD2 (5 bases each). CDR1 is SEHNR, CDR2 FQNEAQ, per germline (reference sequence). V was shortened by 4 bases and J by 5 bases, with 23 bases between the two germline ends. This CDR3 region has 17 residues.

In this sample, this clonotype turned up many times. The chain uses TRBV7-2 and TRBJ2-2, with D tentatively TRBD2 (6 bases). Per germline, CDR1 SGHTA and CDR2 FQGNSA. Deletions cut 7 bases from V and 7 bases from J, with 16 bases between. The CDR3 covers 14 residues. The CDR3 coding sequence is TGTGCCAGCACCGGAAAAGCGGGTCACGGGGAGCTGTTTTTT. This gives the protein CASTGKAGHGELFF.

This clonotype was counted at least ten times. The V gene is TRBV7-2, the J gene TRBJ1-2; no definite D call. Germline CDR1 and CDR2: SGHTA and FQGNSA. V was shortened by 5 bases and J by 4 bases, with 14 bases between the two germline ends. CDR3 length: 14 amino acids. The CDR3 DNA reads TGTGCCAGCAGCATCACGCCCGGGATCTATGGCTACACCTTC. This sequence encodes CASSITPGIYGYTF. The variable domain in full, with the rest retrieved from reference TRBV7-2 and TRBJ1-2, is GAGVSQSPSNKVTEKGKDVELRCDPISGHTALYWYRQSLGQGLEFLIYFQGNSAPDKSGLPSDRFSAERTGGSVSTLTIQRTQQEDSAVYLCASSITPGIYGYTFGSGTRLTVV.